The rows below give T cell receptor beta chains drawn from one sample of a study of cytomegalovirus exposure and HLA in healthy donors. TCRdb's table, derived via immunoSEQ multiplex PCR, lists solely in-frame clones and lacks some. The sample has 95,000 to 150,000 clones; over 60% are singletons. The sample taken for sequencing was PBMCs. The source is a woman in her 30s in good health and CMV-seropositive. Both conserved end residues are part of each CDR3. Fields, in order: clone size, V gene, D gene, J gene, CDR3 protein, CDR3 DNA. The D gene is left open where the match is weak. Not every row has a clone size; where given, it reads once, few, many or a size class.

clone size: few
V gene: TRBV5-4
D gene: TRBD2
J gene: TRBJ2-5
CDR3 protein: CASSSGQRGQETQYF
CDR3 DNA: TGTGCCAGCAGCTCCGGTCAGCGGGGACAAGAGACCCAGTACTTC

clone size: NA
V gene: TRBV5-1
D gene: NA
J gene: TRBJ2-5
CDR3 protein: CASSLATRGETQYF
CDR3 DNA: TGCGCCAGCAGCTTGGCTACTAGGGGGGAGACCCAGTACTTC

clone size: NA
V gene: TRBV21-1
D gene: NA
J gene: TRBJ2-6
CDR3 protein: CASSQGETSGANVLTF
CDR3 DNA: TGTGCCAGCAGCCAGGGGGAGACATCTGGGGCCAACGTCCTGACTTTC

clone size: NA
V gene: TRBV4-3
D gene: NA
J gene: TRBJ2-3
CDR3 protein: CASSQDLSSTDTQYF
CDR3 DNA: TGCGCCAGCAGCCAAGACCTCTCGAGCACAGATACGCAGTATTTT

clone size: NA
V gene: TRBV28
D gene: NA
J gene: TRBJ1-1
CDR3 protein: CASSPGDWVTEAFF
CDR3 DNA: TGTGCCAGCAGTCCCGGGGACTGGGTCACTGAAGCTTTCTTT

clone size: NA
V gene: TRBV2
D gene: NA
J gene: TRBJ1-1
CDR3 protein: CASSESVNTEAFF
CDR3 DNA: TGTGCCAGCAGTGAATCAGTGAACACTGAAGCTTTCTTT

clone size: many
V gene: TRBV5-3
D gene: TRBD1
J gene: TRBJ2-7
CDR3 protein: CARSLGTRDRVSYEQYF
CDR3 DNA: TGTGCCAGAAGCTTGGGCACCCGGGACAGGGTGTCCTACGAGCAGTACTTC

clone size: NA
V gene: TRBV28
D gene: TRBD1
J gene: TRBJ1-2
CDR3 protein: CASSGAPRGPPYGYTF
CDR3 DNA: TGTGCCAGCAGTGGGGCCCCTAGGGGGCCCCCCTATGGCTACACCTTC

clone size: NA
V gene: TRBV5-4
D gene: TRBD1
J gene: TRBJ2-3
CDR3 protein: CASSLIQGAADTQYF
CDR3 DNA: TGTGCCAGCAGCCTGATACAGGGGGCGGCAGATACGCAGTATTTT

clone size: NA
V gene: TRBV2
D gene: NA
J gene: TRBJ1-5
CDR3 protein: CASSDGINQPQHF
CDR3 DNA: TGTGCCAGCAGTGACGGGATCAATCAGCCCCAGCATTTT

clone size: NA
V gene: TRBV6-6
D gene: NA
J gene: TRBJ2-7
CDR3 protein: CASRGSLGYEQYF
CDR3 DNA: TGTGCCAGCCGGGGGTCCTTGGGATACGAGCAGTACTTC

clone size: NA
V gene: TRBV5-6
D gene: TRBD2
J gene: TRBJ2-5
CDR3 protein: CASSLRLAGGQETQYF
CDR3 DNA: TGTGCCAGCAGCTTGCGGCTAGCGGGGGGCCAAGAGACCCAGTACTTC

clone size: NA
V gene: TRBV7-3
D gene: NA
J gene: TRBJ1-6
CDR3 protein: CASSLRGEDNSPLHF
CDR3 DNA: TGTGCCAGCAGCTTAAGAGGGGAGGATAATTCACCCCTCCACTTT

clone size: NA
V gene: TRBV18
D gene: TRBD1
J gene: TRBJ1-1
CDR3 protein: CASSRQGRNTEAFF
CDR3 DNA: TGTGCCAGCTCGCGACAGGGGAGGAACACTGAAGCTTTCTTT

clone size: NA
V gene: TRBV7-2
D gene: NA
J gene: TRBJ2-5
CDR3 protein: CASSSYNIQETQYF
CDR3 DNA: TGTGCCAGCAGCTCTTATAACATACAAGAGACCCAGTACTTC

clone size: NA
V gene: TRBV5-1
D gene: TRBD1
J gene: TRBJ1-2
CDR3 protein: CASSLGQENYGYTF
CDR3 DNA: TGCGCCAGCAGCCTGGGACAGGAGAACTATGGCTACACCTTC

clone size: NA
V gene: TRBV18
D gene: TRBD2
J gene: TRBJ2-5
CDR3 protein: CASSPPGLARETQYF
CDR3 DNA: TGTGCCAGCTCACCACCGGGACTAGCACGGGAGACCCAGTACTTC

clone size: NA
V gene: TRBV2
D gene: NA
J gene: TRBJ2-1
CDR3 protein: CASSEQEGRNEQFF
CDR3 DNA: TGTGCCAGCAGTGAACAGGAAGGGAGGAATGAGCAGTTCTTC

clone size: NA
V gene: TRBV7-8
D gene: NA
J gene: TRBJ2-4
CDR3 protein: CASSPLLLGPIEGIQYF
CDR3 DNA: TGTGCCAGCAGCCCACTCCTCCTAGGACCTATTGAGGGCATTCAGTACTTC

clone size: NA
V gene: TRBV7-9
D gene: NA
J gene: TRBJ1-1
CDR3 protein: CSSSPLQNTEAFF
CDR3 DNA: TGTTCCAGCAGCCCGTTACAGAACACTGAAGCTTTCTTT

clone size: once
V gene: TRBV5-8
D gene: NA
J gene: TRBJ1-4
CDR3 protein: CASGATEKLFF
CDR3 DNA: TGTGCCAGCGGGGCTACCGAAAAACTGTTTTTT

clone size: NA
V gene: TRBV2
D gene: TRBD2
J gene: TRBJ2-3
CDR3 protein: CASRSNSGGSQYF
CDR3 DNA: TGTGCCAGCAGGTCGAATAGCGGGGGTTCGCAGTATTTT

clone size: NA
V gene: TRBV29-1
D gene: TRBD2
J gene: TRBJ2-1
CDR3 protein: CSVELASGANEQFF
CDR3 DNA: TGCAGCGTTGAACTCGCTAGCGGGGCCAATGAGCAGTTCTTC

clone size: NA
V gene: TRBV4-1
D gene: NA
J gene: TRBJ2-5
CDR3 protein: CASSQTGFIETQYF
CDR3 DNA: TGCGCCAGCAGCCAAACAGGGTTTATAGAGACCCAGTACTTC

clone size: once
V gene: TRBV29-1
D gene: TRBD1
J gene: TRBJ2-7
CDR3 protein: CSVSTGQGVYEQYF
CDR3 DNA: TGCAGCGTTTCCACCGGACAGGGAGTCTACGAGCAGTACTTC

clone size: NA
V gene: TRBV6-1
D gene: TRBD2
J gene: TRBJ2-7
CDR3 protein: CASSGFLSGGANEQYF
CDR3 DNA: TGTGCCAGCAGTGGATTTCTGAGCGGGGGGGCCAACGAGCAGTACTTC

clone size: few
V gene: TRBV7-2
D gene: TRBD1
J gene: TRBJ1-5
CDR3 protein: CASSSGDRVMEPQHF
CDR3 DNA: TGTGCCAGCAGCTCCGGCGACAGGGTTATGGAGCCCCAGCATTTT

clone size: NA
V gene: TRBV7-9
D gene: TRBD2
J gene: TRBJ2-2
CDR3 protein: CASSLARGVHTGELFF
CDR3 DNA: TGTGCCAGCAGCTTAGCACGGGGGGTGCACACCGGGGAGCTGTTTTTT

clone size: NA
V gene: TRBV5-1
D gene: NA
J gene: TRBJ1-3
CDR3 protein: CASSLDRGAEGNTIYF
CDR3 DNA: TGCGCCAGCAGCTTGGACCGGGGGGCGGAAGGAAACACCATATATTTT

clone size: NA
V gene: TRBV5-1
D gene: TRBD1
J gene: TRBJ1-6
CDR3 protein: CASSQGQGGNSPLHF
CDR3 DNA: TGCGCCAGCAGCCAGGGACAGGGTGGCAATTCACCCCTCCACTTT

clone size: NA
V gene: TRBV13
D gene: TRBD1
J gene: TRBJ1-4
CDR3 protein: CASSRGQEGEKLFF
CDR3 DNA: TGTGCCAGCAGCCGAGGACAGGAGGGGGAAAAACTGTTTTTT

clone size: NA
V gene: TRBV6-5
D gene: TRBD1
J gene: TRBJ1-1
CDR3 protein: CASSSHTGGAEAFF
CDR3 DNA: TGTGCCAGCAGTTCACATACAGGGGGCGCTGAAGCTTTCTTT

clone size: few
V gene: TRBV5-1
D gene: NA
J gene: TRBJ2-7
CDR3 protein: CASSLLPGLGEQYF
CDR3 DNA: TGCGCCAGCAGCTTGCTTCCAGGGCTAGGGGAGCAGTACTTC

clone size: NA
V gene: TRBV5-4
D gene: TRBD1
J gene: TRBJ2-2
CDR3 protein: CASSLLQGASGELFF
CDR3 DNA: TGTGCCAGCAGCTTGCTCCAGGGGGCGAGCGGGGAGCTGTTTTTT

clone size: few
V gene: TRBV5-4
D gene: TRBD2
J gene: TRBJ2-1
CDR3 protein: CASRHTGRTSGGSNEQFF
CDR3 DNA: TGTGCCAGCAGGCACACGGGCAGGACTAGCGGGGGGTCGAATGAGCAGTTCTTC

clone size: NA
V gene: TRBV6-5
D gene: NA
J gene: TRBJ2-7
CDR3 protein: CASSYWGQQYF
CDR3 DNA: TGTGCCAGCAGTTACTGGGGCCAGCAGTACTTC